The present entry profiles one TCR beta chain with its context. Its matching antigen is unknown. This sample is part of a study of cytomegalovirus exposure and HLA in healthy donors. Notes on the study in general: In terms of immune exposure information, only CMV serostatus was available. About 87% or about 30% of the time was how often most TCR beta V segments were productive, according to an earlier analysis.

Germline-derived CDR1 and CDR2 are MNHNS and SASEGT. The V and J ends lost 6 bases and 5 bases, in that order; junction bases with no gene match: 10. The CDR3 has 14 amino acids. Primers: 60 Vbeta forward and 13 Jbeta reverse. Per the study methods: Roughly 10 million shared chains were among tens of millions of unique TCR beta chains counted in a later analysis. Sequenced by immunoSEQ multiplex PCR; TCRdb stores in-frame clones only, minus some. V and J calls and clone size are as listed in that table; D and trimming were resolved from the DNA. Its clone listing holds about 110,000 clones. Material: PBMCs. The receptor comes from a man aged 50-60 years in good health and CMV-seronegative. The chain couples TRBV6-1 to TRBJ2-7; 7 nucleotides agree with TRBD1. CDR3 DNA sequence: TGTGCCAGCAGGCCCGGACAGGTTAAGGACGAGCAGTACTTC. Protein: CASRPGQVKDEQYF.